The next 10 T cell receptor beta chains were all read from a single sample in a study of control samples from healthy donors and cancer patients. Sequencing used immunoSEQ multiplex PCR; TCRdb keeps in-frame clones, though not all of them. The sample has 45,000 to 65,000 clones, 85% to 90% seen once; the top ten hold under 45%. Sequencing was carried out using PBMCs. The receptor set was obtained from a man aged 50 to 59 with head and neck cancer.

In this sample, this clone turned up a few times. V gene TRBV5-1 combines with J gene TRBJ2-3, with 8 nucleotides matching TRBD2. V shed 7 bases and J 5 bases; nucleotides not matched to a gene: 3. The CDR3 consists of 12 residues. In germline, CDR1 is SGHRS, CDR2 YFSETQ. CDR3 bases: TGCGCCAGCCGGCGGGGGGTAGATACGCAGTATTTT. It encodes CASRRGVDTQYF.

The genes are TRBV25-1 and TRBJ1-6; maybe TRBD1 (6 bases). This CDR3 contains 16 residues. Trimming shortened V by 1 base and J by 7 bases, and 14 bases separated the two germline ends. In germline, CDR1 is MGHDK, CDR2 SYGVNS. This CDR3 reads CASSEWTGAGNSPLHF. In DNA, the CDR3 is TGTGCCAGCAGTGAATGGACGGGGGCGGGAAATTCACCCCTCCACTTT.

This clone was observed once. The chain is built from TRBV10-3 and TRBJ1-1, with D unresolved. Per the germline V gene, CDR1 is ENHRY and CDR2 is SYGVKD. V lost 10 bases to trimming and J lost 1 base, with 25 bases between them. The CDR3 is made up of 17 amino acids. As DNA, the CDR3 is TGTGCCACCCGAAGCCCCGAGCTGAAGGGCGGGAACACTGAAGCTTTCTTT. Amino acid sequence: CATRSPELKGGNTEAFF.

The chain is built from TRBV15 and TRBJ2-7, with 9 bases lining up with TRBD1. This CDR3 spans 14 amino acids. Trimming at V came to 1 base and at J to 5 bases, leaving 3 bases not matched to a gene. Germline V CDR1 and CDR2: LNHNV, YYDKDF (reference sequence). This chain's CDR3 is CATSRGDRENEQYF. The CDR3 region has the DNA TGTGCCACCAGCAGAGGGGACAGGGAGAACGAGCAGTACTTC.

This sequence joins TRBV4-3 and TRBJ2-1; D is possibly TRBD2 (7 bases). Germline V gene sequence: CDR1 LGHNA, CDR2 YSLEER. The CDR3 sequence is 16 residues long. Between the trimmed V and J ends, which lost 6 bases and 5 bases, there was a span of 20 bases. The CDR3 is CASSSRGGRGNNEQFF. The CDR3 DNA reads TGCGCCAGCAGTTCTCGCGGGGGCAGGGGTAACAATGAGCAGTTCTTC.

The chain has TRBV28 and TRBJ2-1; 9 nucleotides line up with TRBD2. The CDR3 contains 14 residues. Per germline, CDR1 MDHEN and CDR2 SYDVKM. The J segment lost 6 bases and the V segment lost 5 bases, leaving 5 bases of the junction unmatched. The CDR3 nucleotides are TGTGCCAGCAGTACAGCGGGGGGCCCCAATGAGCAGTTCTTC. Its translation: CASSTAGGPNEQFF.

The chain employs TRBV10-3 and TRBJ2-5; 9 positions agree with TRBD2. In germline, CDR1 is ENHRY, CDR2 SYGVKD. Trimming removed 2 bases from V and 2 bases from J; junction bases left unmatched: 12. CDR3 length equals 18 residues. The CDR3 region has the DNA TGTGCCATCAGTGAGAGGTTAGCGGGGGAACGGAGGCAAGAGACCCAGTACTTC. Translating it yields CAISERLAGERRQETQYF.

The V call is TRBV13, the J call TRBJ2-7, with TRBD2 matching 12 bases. This CDR3 contains 18 residues. Germline V gene lookup returns CDR1 PRHDT and CDR2 FYEKMQ (reference sequence). Germline trimming cut 4 bases from V and 4 bases from J; bases unmatched to any gene: 14. The CDR3 nucleotides are TGTGCCAGCAGCTCCAGACTAGCGGGAGCCCCCGGGCTTTACGAGCAGTACTTC. Amino acid sequence: CASSSRLAGAPGLYEQYF.

The chain recombines TRBV10-1 with TRBJ2-7; 8 nucleotides match TRBD2. This CDR3 comprises 14 residues. Looked up from germline, CDR1 is WNHNN and CDR2 is SYGVQD (reference sequence). Trimming removed 4 bases from V and 5 bases from J; junction bases left unmatched: 7. This CDR3 reads CASSGPSGSNEQYF. CDR3 sequence (DNA): TGCGCCAGCAGTGGACCGAGCGGGAGTAACGAGCAGTACTTC.

In its sample, this clone was seen a few times. The chain combines TRBV10-3 with TRBJ2-5, with TRBD2 as a possible D gene (5 bases). The CDR3 contains 12 residues. Germline V gene data show CDR1 as ENHRY and CDR2 as SYGVKD. Trimming stripped 3 bases from V and 7 bases from J, with 9 bases between. The CDR3 DNA is TGTGCCATCAGTGATCTCGCGGGGACCCAGTACTTC. Encoded protein: CAISDLAGTQYF.